Shown below are 13 T cell receptor beta chains from a single sample sequenced in a study of graft-versus-host responses after intestinal transplantation. No antigen is known for these receptors. Sequencing was performed with immunoSEQ multiplex PCR; in TCRdb, only in-frame clones are kept and a portion is missing. The table lists more than 90,000 clones, approximately 94% of them singletons, with about 0.2% in the top ten. Sequenced material: unstimulated CD4+ T cells sorted from spleen or lymph node cells, taken before transplant. The receptors were gathered from a human donor who was the organ donor for an intestinal transplant.

The chain combines TRBV30 with TRBJ2-5; no clear D. The CDR3 extends over 13 amino acids. Germline CDR1 reads GTSNPN; CDR2 reads SVGIG (reference sequence). The V gene lost 4 bases and the J gene lost 9 bases, with 18 bases spanning the gap. The CDR3 DNA reads TGTGCCTGGAACATAGACGGGCGATCGGCCCAGTACTTC. Translation: CAWNIDGRSAQYF.

V is TRBV30 and J is TRBJ2-1; 12 bases align to TRBD2. Germline values: CDR1 GTSNPN, CDR2 SVGIG (reference sequence). Trimming took 4 bases from V and 4 from J; bases not matched to a gene: 8. This CDR3 is 16 amino acids long. As DNA, the CDR3 is TGTGCCTGGACCCCCCGACTAGCGGGGGAATACAATGAGCAGTTCTTC. The encoded protein is CAWTPRLAGEYNEQFF.

This chain connects TRBV6-5 to TRBJ2-7; 8 bases align to TRBD2. The V gene's germline CDR1 is MNHEY and CDR2 SVGAGI. The CDR3 contains 16 residues. V lost 4 bases, J lost 4 bases, and 12 bases stayed unmatched. Here the CDR3 reads CASSSTESGSRYEQYF. The CDR3, as DNA: TGTGCCAGCAGTTCCACAGAAAGCGGGAGTAGATACGAGCAGTACTTC.

The chain is built from TRBV7-2 and TRBJ2-3, with a weak D call TRBD1 (5 bases). The CDR3 is made up of 14 amino acids. Germline V gene data show CDR1 as SGHTA and CDR2 as FQGNSA. Trimming shortened V by 5 bases and J by 0 bases, and 9 bases separated the two germline ends. DNA of the CDR3: TGTGCCAGCAGCCCTGGACATAGCACAGATACGCAGTATTTT. This translates into CASSPGHSTDTQYF.

The chain employs TRBV19 and TRBJ2-5; no clear D. The CDR3 has 13 residues. V gave up 7 bases and J gave up 5 bases, with 14 bases separating them. Germline assignment: CDR1 LNHDA and CDR2 SQIVND (reference sequence). The CDR3 nucleotides are TGTGCCAGTACCCCGGAAGGGTCGGAGACCCAGTACTTC. Translated, it gives CASTPEGSETQYF.

The chain uses TRBV5-6 and TRBJ2-7; weak D call: TRBD2 (5 bases). Germline V CDR1 and CDR2: SGHDT, YYEEEE. CDR3 size: 15 residues. The V end was cut by 0 bases, the J end by 2 bases, with 12 bases between. The chain's CDR3 is CASSLARGPPYEQYF. For the CDR3, the DNA is TGTGCCAGCAGCTTGGCCCGAGGGCCCCCCTACGAGCAGTACTTC.

The rearrangement joins TRBV10-3 to TRBJ2-7; TRBD2 aligns across 8 bases. Germline lookup yields CDR1 ENHRY and CDR2 SYGVKD. The CDR3 loop spans 12 amino acids. The V and J ends lost 11 bases and 6 bases, in that order; junction bases with no gene match: 9. CDR3 sequence (DNA): TGTGCCGGCGCTGAGCGGGAGTCCGAGCAGTACTTC. It yields the protein CAGAERESEQYF.

This rearrangement joins TRBV19 to TRBJ2-7; the match to TRBD1 covers 10 bases. The CDR3 contains 15 residues. V was pared by 4 bases and J by 3 bases, with 6 bases of the junction left unmatched. The V gene's germline CDR1 is LNHDA and CDR2 SQIVND (reference sequence). The CDR3 loop reads CASSSGRDRGYEQYF. For the CDR3, the DNA is TGTGCCAGTAGTAGCGGCCGGGACAGGGGCTACGAGCAGTACTTC. The entire variable domain, with the rest obtained from reference TRBV19 and TRBJ2-7, is as follows: DGGITQSPKYLFRKEGQNVTLSCEQNLNHDAMYWYRQDPGQGLRLIYYSQIVNDFQKGDIAEGYSVSREKKESFPLTVTSAQKNPTAFYLCASSSGRDRGYEQYFGPGTRLTVT.

The table lists this clone with a count of one. The chain recombines TRBV5-1 with TRBJ1-3; 8 bases align to TRBD1. The germline V gene has CDR1 SGHRS and CDR2 YFSETQ. CDR3 length: 16 residues. With 0 bases clipped from V and 0 bases from J, the junction kept 2 bases outside the gene matches. The DNA for the CDR3 is TGCGCCAGCAGCTTGGGGGACAGGTCCTCTGGAAACACCATATATTTT. Translating it yields CASSLGDRSSGNTIYF.

This chain joins TRBV6-5 and TRBJ1-3, with D unresolved. The CDR3 is 13 residues long. Trimming stripped 0 bases from V and 3 bases from J, with 3 bases between. Germline CDR1 and CDR2: MNHEY and SVGAGI. The chain's CDR3 is CASSYSDGNTIYF. As DNA, the CDR3 is TGTGCCAGCAGTTACTCGGATGGAAACACCATATATTTT.

The V and J genes are TRBV7-3 and TRBJ1-2; maybe TRBD1 (5 bases). CDR3 size: 13 residues. V lost 2 bases and J 6 bases, leaving 10 bases between the germline ends. The V gene's germline CDR1 is SGHTA and CDR2 FQGTGA. The CDR3 DNA reads TGTGCCAGCAGCTTATCAGGGAAGGATGGCTACACCTTC. It yields the protein CASSLSGKDGYTF.

This clone appeared a single time. This rearrangement joins TRBV4-1 to TRBJ2-3; TRBD2 aligns across 9 bases. The junction had 13 bases not matched to a gene; V was cut back by 4 bases and J by 8 bases. The CDR3 runs to 16 residues. The germline gives CDR1 MGHRA, CDR2 YSYEKL. CDR3 sequence reads: CASSLIAGAGEGTQYF. The CDR3 nucleotides read TGCGCCAGCAGCCTCATAGCGGGAGCGGGTGAAGGTACGCAGTATTTT.

This chain uses TRBV30 with TRBJ1-1, with unresolved D. The length of the CDR3 is 14 residues. Germline CDR1 is GTSNPN and CDR2 is SVGIG (reference sequence). The germline V and J ends were trimmed by 0 bases and 5 bases, with 13 bases remaining between them. The CDR3 DNA reads as TGTGCCTGGAGTGTTAGCAGGACGTGGACTGAAGCTTTCTTT. Its protein is CAWSVSRTWTEAFF.